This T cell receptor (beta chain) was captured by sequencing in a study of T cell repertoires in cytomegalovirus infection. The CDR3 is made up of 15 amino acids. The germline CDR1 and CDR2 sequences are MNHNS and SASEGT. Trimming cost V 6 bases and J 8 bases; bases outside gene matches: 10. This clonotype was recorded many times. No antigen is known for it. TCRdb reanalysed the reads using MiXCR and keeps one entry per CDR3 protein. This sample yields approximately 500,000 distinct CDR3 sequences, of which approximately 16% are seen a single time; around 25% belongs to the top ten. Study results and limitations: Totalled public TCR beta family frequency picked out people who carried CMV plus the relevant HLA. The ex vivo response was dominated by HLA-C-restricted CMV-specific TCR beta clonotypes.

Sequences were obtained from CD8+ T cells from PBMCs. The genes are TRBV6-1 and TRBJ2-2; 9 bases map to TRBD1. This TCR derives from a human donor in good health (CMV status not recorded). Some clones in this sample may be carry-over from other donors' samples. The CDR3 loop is CASRGQGGGAGELFF. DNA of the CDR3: TGTGCCAGCAGGGGACAGGGAGGGGGAGCTGGGGAGCTGTTTTTT.